These 14 T cell receptor beta chains were all obtained from the same sample, sequenced in a study of T cells after yellow fever vaccination. TCRdb called the 5' RACE reads again in MiXCR, with one record for every CDR3 protein. The table lists some 130,000 distinct CDR3 sequences, 6.6% of them singletons. This sample comprised CD4+ T cells sorted from PBMCs, obtained 10 days after the yellow fever booster vaccination. All receptors come from a man aged 30-40 years who received the YFV17D yellow fever vaccine.

CDR3 protein: CASSIDSRYGYTF. CDR3 DNA: TGTGCCAGCAGCATCGATAGTCGGTATGGCTACACCTTC. The chain uses TRBV6-1 and TRBJ1-2; D is ambiguous. This CDR3 has 13 residues. The V and J ends lost 6 bases and 5 bases respectively, with 13 bases between them. Germline loops: CDR1 MNHNS, CDR2 SASEGT.

Only a few counts were recorded for this clonotype. The CDR3 loop reads CASSGMPGKSLNEQFF. The DNA for the CDR3 is TGTGCCAGCAGTGGGATGCCAGGGAAAAGTCTCAATGAGCAGTTCTTC. J is TRBJ2-1 and V is TRBV2, with D perhaps TRBD1 (5 bases). Germline CDR1 reads SNHLY; CDR2 reads FYNNEI. The CDR3 contains 16 residues. The V gene lost 4 bases and the J gene lost 6 bases, with 19 bases spanning the gap.

This clonotype appeared many times. The rearrangement joins TRBV20-1 to TRBJ2-7; D is unclear. V shed 6 bases and J shed 6 bases, with 15 bases lying between them. Germline loops: CDR1 DFQATT, CDR2 SNEGSKA (reference sequence). This CDR3 is built from 12 residues. CDR3 nucleotides: TGCAGTGCAAATCCCGGAGCCGGCGAGCAGTACTTC. Translating it yields CSANPGAGEQYF.

This clonotype appeared a few times. The chain joins TRBV5-1 to TRBJ1-1; maybe TRBD1 (6 bases). The CDR3 has 14 residues. Trimming cost V 3 bases and J 1 base, with 10 bases left between them. Germline V gene data show CDR1 as SGHRS and CDR2 as YFSETQ. The CDR3 DNA sequence: TGCGCCAGCAGCTACGGACAGACGAACACTGAAGCTTTCTTT. Protein product: CASSYGQTNTEAFF.

The chain combines TRBV28 with TRBJ2-1; 12 positions match TRBD2. The length of the CDR3 is 14 residues. Per germline, CDR1 MDHEN and CDR2 SYDVKM. Losses at the gene ends were 4 bases for V and 8 bases for J; bases not matched to a gene: 3. In DNA, the CDR3 is TGTGCCAGCAGTTCCCGGACTAGCGGGGATGAGCAGTTCTTC. Protein: CASSSRTSGDEQFF.

This clonotype was found many times. V usage is TRBV20-1 and J usage is TRBJ2-4; D ambiguous. From germline, CDR1 is DFQATT and CDR2 SNEGSKA (reference sequence). The CDR3 covers 12 residues. Trimming pared 7 bases from V and 0 bases from J, leaving 7 bases between. CDR3 in amino acids: CSGTVAKNIQYF. The DNA of the CDR3 is TGCAGTGGCACAGTAGCCAAAAACATTCAGTACTTC.

In this sample, this clonotype turned up many times. V gene TRBV20-1 combines with J gene TRBJ2-5; 9 bases agree with TRBD2. The CDR3 length is 15 residues. Per the germline V gene, CDR1 is DFQATT and CDR2 is SNEGSKA (reference sequence). CDR3: CSSTSTSGFQETQYF. CDR3 nucleotide sequence: TGCTCCTCCACTAGTACTAGCGGGTTTCAAGAGACCCAGTACTTC.

This clonotype was recorded at least ten times. V usage is TRBV6-2 or TRBV6-3 and J usage is TRBJ2-1; 10 positions match TRBD2. CDR1 MNHEY and CDR2 SVGEGT come from the germline V gene. The CDR3 runs 15 residues. V shed 6 bases, J shed 7 bases, and the junction held 9 bases outside the gene matches. The CDR3 DNA reads TGTGCCAGCAGCCGCGCTAGCGGGAGAGGGAATGAGCAGTTCTTC. It codes for CASSRASGRGNEQFF.

This clonotype was recorded many times. This chain links TRBV5-1 with TRBJ2-2; unclear D gene. V was shortened by 1 base and J by 1 base, with 8 bases between the two germline ends. The CDR3 has 15 amino acids. The germline V gene has CDR1 SGHRS and CDR2 YFSETQ. The DNA of the CDR3 is TGCGCCAGCAGCTTGTTGGTGGGGAACACCGGGGAGCTGTTTTTT. Its protein product is CASSLLVGNTGELFF. Using reference TRBV5-1 and TRBJ2-2 for the parts outside the CDR3, the full variable domain is KAGVTQTPRYLIKTRGQQVTLSCSPISGHRSVSWYQQTPGQGLQFLFEYFSETQRNKGNFPGRFSGRQFSNSRSEMNVSTLELGDSALYLCASSLLVGNTGELFFGEGSRLTVL.

The table lists this clonotype with many counts. The J gene is TRBJ1-2, the V gene TRBV7-2; D is unclear. CDR3 length equals 14 residues. V was cut by 5 bases and J by 3 bases, with 13 bases left in between. Germline V gene data show CDR1 as SGHTA and CDR2 as FQGNSA. The CDR3 protein is CASSLEESYYGYTF. CDR3 sequence (DNA): TGTGCCAGCAGCCTGGAGGAGAGTTACTATGGCTACACCTTC. Looking up the rest from reference TRBV7-2 and TRBJ1-2 gives the full variable domain: GAGVSQSPSNKVTEKGKDVELRCDPISGHTALYWYRQSLGQGLEFLIYFQGNSAPDKSGLPSDRFSAERTGGSVSTLTIQRTQQEDSAVYLCASSLEESYYGYTFGSGTRLTVV.

This clonotype came up many times. V usage is TRBV25-1 and J usage is TRBJ1-5, with no clear D. Trimming left V 4 bases short and J 1 base short, with 8 bases between. The CDR3 totals 14 residues. Germline CDR1 MGHDK, CDR2 SYGVNS. CDR3 amino acids: CASSVGGSNQPQHF. CDR3 in DNA: TGTGCCAGCAGTGTCGGAGGGAGCAATCAGCCCCAGCATTTT.

This clonotype was counted at least ten times. The rearrangement uses TRBV29-1 and TRBJ1-1; TRBD1 might be the D (6 bases). Trimming took off 5 bases at V and 4 bases at J, with 17 bases between the two ends. Germline CDR1 and CDR2: SQVTM and ANQGSEA. This CDR3 contains 14 residues. CDR3 sequence: CSVIMQSRGTEAFF. In DNA form, the CDR3 reads TGCAGCGTTATCATGCAGTCCAGGGGCACTGAAGCTTTCTTT.

The chain is built from TRBV5-4 and TRBJ2-7, with 9 nucleotides matching TRBD2. The V segment lost 0 bases and the J segment 4 bases; nucleotides outside the gene matches: 8. Per the germline V gene, CDR1 is SGHNT and CDR2 is YYREEE (reference sequence). The CDR3 is made up of 16 amino acids. CDR3 protein: CASSLGASGIEYEQYF. For the CDR3, the DNA is TGTGCCAGCAGCTTGGGGGCTAGCGGGATCGAATACGAGCAGTACTTC.

This clonotype occurred many times. The gene calls are TRBV7-9 and TRBJ2-1, with TRBD2 identical over 10 bases. The germline V gene encodes CDR1 SEHNR and CDR2 FQNEAQ (reference sequence). After removal of 5 bases from V and 7 bases from J, the junction contained 14 bases not matched to a gene. The CDR3 runs to 17 residues. CDR3 coding DNA: TGTGCCAGCAGCCCCCCCCTAGCGGGAGATAGAAAAAATGAGCAGTTCTTC. Amino acid sequence: CASSPPLAGDRKNEQFF.